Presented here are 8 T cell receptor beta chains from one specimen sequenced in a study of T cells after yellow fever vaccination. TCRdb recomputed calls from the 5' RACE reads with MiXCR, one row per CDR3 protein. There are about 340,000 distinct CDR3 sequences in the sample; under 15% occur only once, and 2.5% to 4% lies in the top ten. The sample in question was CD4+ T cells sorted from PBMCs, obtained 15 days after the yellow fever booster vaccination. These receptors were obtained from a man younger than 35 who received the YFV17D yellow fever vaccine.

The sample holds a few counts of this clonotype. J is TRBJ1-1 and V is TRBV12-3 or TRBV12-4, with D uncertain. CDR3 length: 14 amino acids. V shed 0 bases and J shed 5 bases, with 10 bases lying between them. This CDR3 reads CASSLAGSWTEAFF. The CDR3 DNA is TGTGCCAGCAGTTTAGCGGGGAGTTGGACTGAAGCTTTCTTT.

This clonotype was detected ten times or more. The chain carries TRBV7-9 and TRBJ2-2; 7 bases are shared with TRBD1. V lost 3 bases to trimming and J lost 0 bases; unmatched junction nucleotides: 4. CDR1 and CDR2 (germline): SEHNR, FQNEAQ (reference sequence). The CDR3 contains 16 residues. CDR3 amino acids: CASSLGQTTNTGELFF. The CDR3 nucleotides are TGTGCCAGCAGCTTGGGACAGACGACGAACACCGGGGAGCTGTTTTTT.

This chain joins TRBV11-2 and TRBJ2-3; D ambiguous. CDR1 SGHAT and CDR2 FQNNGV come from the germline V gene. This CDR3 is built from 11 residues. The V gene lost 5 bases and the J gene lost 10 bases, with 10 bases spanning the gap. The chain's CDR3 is CASSLRQAQYF. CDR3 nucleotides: TGTGCCAGCAGCCTGAGGCAGGCGCAGTATTTT.

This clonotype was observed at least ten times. The CDR3 protein is CSASWFGDTQYF. The CDR3 bases are TGCAGCGCCTCGTGGTTTGGGGATACGCAGTATTTT. V and J are TRBV20-1 and TRBJ2-3; D remains unclear. The CDR3 covers 12 residues. CDR1 is DFQATT, CDR2 SNEGSKA, per germline (reference sequence).

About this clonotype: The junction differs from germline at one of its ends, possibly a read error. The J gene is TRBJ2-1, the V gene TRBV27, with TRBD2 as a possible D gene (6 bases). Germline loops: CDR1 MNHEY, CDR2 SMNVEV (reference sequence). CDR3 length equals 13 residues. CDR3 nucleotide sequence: TGTGCCATCAGTTTATCGGTCCGGGACTTGCAGTTCTTC. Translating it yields CAISLSVRDLQFF.

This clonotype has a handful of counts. The CDR3 DNA sequence: TGCAGTGCCCTTCGAACTAGCGGTGGGACAGATACGCAGTATTTT. Translating gives CSALRTSGGTDTQYF. The chain couples TRBV20-1 to TRBJ2-3; 8 nucleotides align to TRBD2. The ends lost 6 bases at V and 3 bases at J; junction bases unmatched: 11. The CDR3 is 15 residues long. Germline loops: CDR1 DFQATT, CDR2 SNEGSKA (reference sequence).

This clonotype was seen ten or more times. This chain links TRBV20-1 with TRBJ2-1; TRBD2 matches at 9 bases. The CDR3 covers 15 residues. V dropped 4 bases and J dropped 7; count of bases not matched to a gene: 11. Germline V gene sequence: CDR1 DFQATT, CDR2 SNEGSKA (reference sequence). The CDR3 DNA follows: TGCAGTGCTACCCCCGCTCGCGGGGGGGCGAATGAGCAGTTCTTC. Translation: CSATPARGGANEQFF.

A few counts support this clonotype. The CDR3 DNA reads TGTGCCAGCAGTTACATCAATGGGCCCGGACAGGGGGAGACCCAGTACTTC. It is translated as CASSYINGPGQGETQYF. The chain carries TRBV6-5 and TRBJ2-5; TRBD1 matches at 9 bases. The V gene's germline CDR1 is MNHEY and CDR2 SVGAGI. With 2 bases clipped from V and 5 bases from J, the junction kept 12 bases outside the gene matches. CDR3 length: 17 amino acids.